Each of the 26 T cell receptor beta chains below was sequenced from the same sample in a study of Graves' ophthalmopathy and Graves' hyperthyroidism. The authors amplified TCR beta CDR3 regions from RNA transcripts. An initial RT-PCR round employing HTBI primers preceded a second-round multiplex PCR. TCRdb re-called the multiplex PCR reads through MiXCR, storing one row per CDR3 protein. The sample has 350,000 to 400,000 distinct CDR3 sequences; over 15% are singletons. The sample was peripheral blood. The source is a woman younger than 30 with stable Graves' hyperthyroidism.

Many counts were recorded for this clonotype. The rearrangement links TRBV11-2 to TRBJ2-7, with 7 bases matching TRBD1. The CDR3 is 17 amino acids. With 5 bases clipped from V and 0 bases from J, the junction kept 13 bases outside the gene matches. Germline V lookup: CDR1 SGHAT, CDR2 FQNNGV. CDR3 nucleotide sequence: TGTGCCAGCAGCCCCATCAACCGGGACAGAGGCTCCTACGAGCAGTACTTC. Encoded protein: CASSPINRDRGSYEQYF.

The chain joins TRBV20-1 to TRBJ2-5, with D uncertain. The CDR3 length is 15 residues. Looked up from germline, CDR1 is DFQATT and CDR2 is SNEGSKA (reference sequence). Trimming shortened V by 3 bases and J by 1 base, and 15 bases separated the two germline ends. The CDR3 coding sequence is TGCAGTGCTAGGGGATACTTAGCCTCCCAAGAGACCCAGTACTTC. As protein: CSARGYLASQETQYF.

With respect to this clonotype: A much more abundant neighbour one base away suggests this may be a read error. This chain connects TRBV11-2 to TRBJ2-7; D is possibly TRBD2 (6 bases). The germline CDR1 and CDR2 sequences are SGHAT and FQNNGV. The CDR3 length is 13 residues. The CDR3 DNA follows: TGTGGCAGCAGCATGGACTACCCTAACGAGCAGTACTTC. Translated: CGSSMDYPNEQYF.

J is TRBJ2-7 and V is TRBV9; D is perhaps TRBD1 or TRBD2 (5 bases each). CDR1 and CDR2 (germline): SGDLS, YYNGEE. V lost 7 bases and J 1 base, leaving 21 bases between the germline ends. This CDR3 contains 16 residues. Here the CDR3 reads CASVTRGRTLSYEQYF. The CDR3, as DNA: TGTGCCAGCGTCACCCGGGGACGGACCTTGTCCTACGAGCAGTACTTC.

About this clonotype itself: This could be a read error, since a much larger clone is one nucleotide away. V gene TRBV5-1 combines with J gene TRBJ1-1, with D tentatively TRBD1 (6 bases). CDR1 and CDR2 from the germline V gene are SGHRS and YFSETQ. This CDR3 has 15 residues. The V end was cut by 4 bases, the J end by 0 bases, with 13 bases between. CDR3 in DNA: TGCGCCAGCAGCAAGACAGGTTTGCTGAACACTGAAGCTTTCTTT. It is translated as CASSKTGLLNTEAFF.

This clonotype was counted many times. This sequence joins TRBV12-3 or TRBV12-4 and TRBJ1-2; TRBD1 aligns across 9 bases. The CDR3 runs 18 residues. The V segment lost 0 bases and the J segment 3 bases; nucleotides outside the gene matches: 11. CDR3 in DNA: TGTGCCAGCAGTTTAGCAGGAGGGACAGGGCAAGGAGACTATGGCTACACCTTC. Its translation is CASSLAGGTGQGDYGYTF.

The rearrangement links TRBV28 to TRBJ1-2, with D uncertain. The CDR3 sequence is 14 residues long. Germline V gives CDR1 MDHEN, CDR2 SYDVKM. Trimming stripped 6 bases from V and 4 bases from J, with 15 bases between. The CDR3 loop reads CASRAPRVVYGYTF. CDR3 DNA sequence: TGTGCCAGCAGGGCCCCGAGGGTGGTCTATGGCTACACCTTC.

This clonotype was counted at least ten times. V is TRBV7-8 and J is TRBJ2-5; 7 nucleotides align to TRBD1. The CDR3 runs to 15 residues. Germline lookup yields CDR1 SGHVS and CDR2 FQNEAQ. Trimming took 0 bases from V and 6 from J; bases not matched to a gene: 7. The CDR3 DNA follows: TGTGCCAGCAGCTTAGCGTTTTGGGGACAGCAGACCCAGTACTTC. Residues: CASSLAFWGQQTQYF.

There are many counts of this clonotype. V and J are TRBV4-2 and TRBJ1-1; D is undetermined. The V gene lost 0 bases and the J gene lost 0 bases, with 8 bases spanning the gap. Per germline, CDR1 LGHNA and CDR2 YNFKEQ. The CDR3 extends over 15 amino acids. The CDR3, as DNA: TGTGCCAGCAGCCAAGAGTCAGCTATGAACACTGAAGCTTTCTTT. Protein product: CASSQESAMNTEAFF.

This clonotype was detected only a few times. This chain uses TRBV6-2 or TRBV6-3 with TRBJ2-7; 9 nucleotides match TRBD1. The CDR3 has 16 amino acids. CDR1 is MNHEY and CDR2 is SVGEGT in the germline V gene. The ends lost 5 bases at V and 5 bases at J; junction bases unmatched: 13. The DNA of the CDR3 is TGTGCCAGCAGTCTAACCGGGACAGGGTATGTCAACGAGCAGTACTTC. This codes for CASSLTGTGYVNEQYF.

This clonotype was observed at least ten times. This chain connects TRBV2 to TRBJ1-1; maybe TRBD1 (5 bases). The germline V gene has CDR1 SNHLY and CDR2 FYNNEI. The length of the CDR3 is 15 residues. Trimming took 5 bases from V and 1 from J, leaving 14 bases between them. The CDR3 here is CASSIKGVSNTEAFF. In nucleotides, the CDR3 is TGTGCCAGCAGTATTAAAGGGGTCTCGAACACTGAAGCTTTCTTT.

This clonotype was detected ten times or more. The chain has TRBV2 and TRBJ1-1, with a tentative D call TRBD1 (6 bases). The length of the CDR3 is 12 residues. Germline loops: CDR1 SNHLY, CDR2 FYNNEI. The V end was cut by 3 bases, the J end by 9 bases, with 11 bases between. CDR3 nucleotides: TGTGCCAGCAGTGATAGGGGGACGAAAGCTTTCTTT. Amino acids: CASSDRGTKAFF.

V and J are TRBV7-2 and TRBJ2-5; D is unresolved. CDR3 size: 14 residues. Germline CDR1 SGHTA, CDR2 FQGNSA. With 2 bases removed from V and 5 bases from J, the gap between germline ends came to 12 bases. The CDR3 DNA reads TGTGCCAGCAGCTTAATGGAAGGGTGGGAGACCCAGTACTTC. Its translation is CASSLMEGWETQYF.

This clonotype appeared many times. CDR3 nucleotide sequence: TGTGCCAGCAGCGGAAAAAGGGACAGGGGATCTGAGACCCAGTACTTC. Its protein product is CASSGKRDRGSETQYF. The genes are TRBV11-2 and TRBJ2-5; 10 nucleotides match TRBD1. Germline trimming cut 5 bases from V and 5 bases from J; bases unmatched to any gene: 11. CDR3 length equals 16 residues. Germline V lookup: CDR1 SGHAT, CDR2 FQNNGV.

This clonotype showed up many times. The V call is TRBV7-2, the J call TRBJ2-7, with 12 bases fitting TRBD1. The CDR3 is 18 residues long. Germline V lookup: CDR1 SGHTA, CDR2 FQGNSA. V gave up 7 bases and J gave up 4 bases; unmatched junction bases: 17. DNA for the CDR3: TGTGCCAGCATCTCTAGCGAACTGGGACAGGGGGCCGATTACGAGCAGTACTTC. The encoded protein is CASISSELGQGADYEQYF.

The chain couples TRBV7-2 to TRBJ2-7; D is undetermined. Germline-derived CDR1 and CDR2 are SGHTA and FQGNSA. This CDR3 is 14 amino acids long. V shed 5 bases and J shed 6 bases, with 17 bases lying between them. The CDR3 DNA reads TGTGCCAGCAGCCTAGGCCGGGCGCCTCTCGAGCAGTACTTC. Translated: CASSLGRAPLEQYF.

Ten or more counts support this clonotype. The J gene is TRBJ2-7, the V gene TRBV3-1; 13 bases fit TRBD2. V shed 1 base, J shed 9 bases, and the junction held 12 bases outside the gene matches. The CDR3 length is 17 residues. From germline, CDR1 is LGHDT and CDR2 YNNKEL (reference sequence). The CDR3 sequence: CASSQGRLAGGQKWQYF. Written as DNA, the CDR3 is TGTGCCAGCAGCCAAGGTCGACTAGCGGGGGGCCAGAAGTGGCAGTACTTC.

There are many counts of this clonotype. This chain uses TRBV27 with TRBJ1-6; D gene unclear. The germline V gene encodes CDR1 MNHEY and CDR2 SMNVEV (reference sequence). This CDR3 is built from 14 residues. Trimming pared 3 bases from V and 10 bases from J, leaving 13 bases between. The CDR3 spells CASSFNTLGSPLHF. The CDR3 DNA sequence: TGTGCCAGCAGTTTCAACACCCTGGGGTCACCCCTCCACTTT.

This clonotype was observed at least ten times. The J gene is TRBJ1-1, the V gene TRBV19, with 8 nucleotides matching TRBD1. Germline CDR1 and CDR2: LNHDA and SQIVND (reference sequence). This CDR3 comprises 14 residues. The V gene end was trimmed by 5 bases and the J gene end by 7 bases; junction bases not matched to a gene: 9. This chain's CDR3 is CASSYSDRGFEAFF. DNA of the CDR3: TGTGCCAGTAGTTATTCAGACAGGGGATTTGAAGCTTTCTTT.

CDR3 nucleotide sequence: TGTGCCAGCAGCCCGGACAGATTCTATGGCTACACCTTC. Protein sequence: CASSPDRFYGYTF. V gene TRBV6-1 combines with J gene TRBJ1-2; perhaps TRBD1 as D (6 bases). The CDR3 covers 13 residues. Trimming shortened V by 6 bases and J by 4 bases, and 12 bases separated the two germline ends. Germline CDR1 is MNHNS and CDR2 is SASEGT.

The V call is TRBV27, the J call TRBJ1-2; D may be TRBD1 (5 bases). The CDR3 sequence is 15 residues long. V dropped 2 bases and J dropped 6 bases, with 16 bases sitting between them. CDR1 MNHEY and CDR2 SMNVEV come from the germline V gene (reference sequence). CDR3 in amino acids: CASSLSQGVANGYTF. In DNA form, the CDR3 reads TGTGCCAGCAGTTTAAGCCAGGGTGTGGCCAATGGCTACACCTTC.

The V and J genes are TRBV18 and TRBJ1-1; D gene ambiguous. Between the trimmed V and J ends, which lost 8 bases and 2 bases, there was a span of 15 bases. CDR3 length equals 14 residues. Germline assignment: CDR1 KGHSH and CDR2 LQKENI. For the CDR3, the DNA is TGTGCCAGCCACCGGACGATTCAAAACACTGAAGCTTTCTTT. Its protein is CASHRTIQNTEAFF. Drawing the rest from reference TRBV18 and TRBJ1-1, the complete variable domain is NAGVMQNPRHLVRRRGQEARLRCSPMKGHSHVYWYRQLPEEGLKFMVYLQKENIIDESGMPKERFSAEFPKEGPSILRIQQVVRGDSAAYFCASHRTIQNTEAFFGQGTRLTVV.

This clonotype was detected ten times or more. This chain's CDR3 is CSASPGQGSAYEQYF. The DNA of the CDR3 is TGCAGTGCTAGTCCCGGACAGGGATCTGCCTACGAGCAGTACTTC. This rearrangement joins TRBV20-1 to TRBJ2-7; 8 nucleotides agree with TRBD1. The ends lost 3 bases at V and 2 bases at J; junction bases unmatched: 9. The CDR3 loop spans 15 amino acids. Germline CDR1 is DFQATT and CDR2 is SNEGSKA (reference sequence).

The chain links TRBV20-1 to TRBJ1-1; D unresolved. The CDR3 totals 17 residues. V was shortened by 0 bases and J by 7 bases, with 24 bases between the two germline ends. Germline CDR1 and CDR2: DFQATT and SNEGSKA (reference sequence). The CDR3 here is CSARDDRKYNQGVEAFF. CDR3 sequence (DNA): TGCAGTGCTAGAGATGATCGGAAATATAACCAAGGAGTTGAAGCTTTCTTT.

This clonotype was detected ten times or more. The chain recombines TRBV12-3 or TRBV12-4 with TRBJ2-1; D might be TRBD1 (5 bases). The V end was cut by 5 bases, the J end by 4 bases, with 6 bases between. This CDR3 has 12 residues. This CDR3 is CASSRQYNEQFF. The CDR3 DNA sequence: TGTGCCAGCAGTCGACAGTACAATGAGCAGTTCTTC.

This clonotype has at least ten counts. DNA for the CDR3: TGTGCCAGCAGGTCACAGGGGTGGACTGAAGCTTTCTTT. It translates to CASRSQGWTEAFF. The chain has TRBV7-2 and TRBJ1-1; 7 bases match TRBD1. CDR3 size: 13 residues. V trimming: 6 bases; J trimming: 5 bases; junction bases outside the gene matches: 6. The germline CDR1 and CDR2 sequences are SGHTA and FQGNSA. The full variable domain, rest sourced from reference TRBV7-2 and TRBJ1-1, is GAGVSQSPSNKVTEKGKDVELRCDPISGHTALYWYRQSLGQGLEFLIYFQGNSAPDKSGLPSDRFSAERTGGSVSTLTIQRTQQEDSAVYLCASRSQGWTEAFFGQGTRLTVV.